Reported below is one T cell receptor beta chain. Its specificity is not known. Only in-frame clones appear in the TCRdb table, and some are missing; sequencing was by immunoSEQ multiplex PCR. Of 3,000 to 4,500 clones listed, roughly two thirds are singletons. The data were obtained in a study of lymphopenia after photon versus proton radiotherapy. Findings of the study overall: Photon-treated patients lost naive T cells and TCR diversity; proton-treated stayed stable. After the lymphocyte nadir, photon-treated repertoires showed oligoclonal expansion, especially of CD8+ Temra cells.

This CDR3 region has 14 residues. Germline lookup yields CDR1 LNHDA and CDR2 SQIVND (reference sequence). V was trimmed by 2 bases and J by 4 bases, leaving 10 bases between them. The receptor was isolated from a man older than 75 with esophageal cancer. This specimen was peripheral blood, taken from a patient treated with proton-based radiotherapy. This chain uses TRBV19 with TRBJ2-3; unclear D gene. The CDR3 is CASSIQINADTQYF. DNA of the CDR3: TGTGCCAGTAGTATACAGATCAATGCAGATACGCAGTATTTT.